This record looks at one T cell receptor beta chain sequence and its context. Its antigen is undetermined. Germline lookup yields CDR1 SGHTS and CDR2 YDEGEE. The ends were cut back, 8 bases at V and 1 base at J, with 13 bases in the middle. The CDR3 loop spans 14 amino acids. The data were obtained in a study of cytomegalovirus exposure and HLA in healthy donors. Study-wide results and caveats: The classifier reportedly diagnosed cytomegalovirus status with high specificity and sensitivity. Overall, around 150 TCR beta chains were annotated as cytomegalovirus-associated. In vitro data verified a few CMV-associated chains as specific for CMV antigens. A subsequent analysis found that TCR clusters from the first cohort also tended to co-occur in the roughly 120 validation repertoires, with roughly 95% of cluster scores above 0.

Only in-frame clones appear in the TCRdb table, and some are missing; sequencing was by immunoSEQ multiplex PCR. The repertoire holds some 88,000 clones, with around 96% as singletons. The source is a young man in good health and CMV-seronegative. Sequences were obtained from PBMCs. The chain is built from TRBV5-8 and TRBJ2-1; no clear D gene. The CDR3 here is CASKPGGSYNEQFF. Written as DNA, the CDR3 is TGTGCCAGTAAACCCGGCGGTTCCTACAATGAGCAGTTCTTC.